These T cell receptor beta chains were read from a single sample in a study of metastatic and nonmetastatic thyroid tumors. TCRdb re-analyzed the PCR reads through MiXCR. The table includes approximately 30,000 clones, 16% detected once. Material for sequencing was blood. These TCRs come from a female donor with papillary thyroid cancer or a benign thyroid nodule (not recorded which). Some clones in this sample may be carry-over from other donors' samples. CDR3s include the opening cysteine and the closing phenylalanine or tryptophan. The D gene is left open where the match is weak. Clone sizes are given selectively: once, few, many, or a class where the clone is expanded.

j_call: TRBJ2-5
v_call: TRBV5-5
d_call: TRBD1
clone_size: .
cdr3_aa: CASSRSSGTGGQETQYF
cdr3_nt: TGTGCCAGCAGTCGCTCCTCAGGGACAGGGGGCCAAGAGACCCAGTACTTC

j_call: TRBJ2-3
v_call: TRBV6-2/TRBV6-3
d_call: TRBD2
clone_size: many
cdr3_aa: CASSYSGDGGSGITDTQYF
cdr3_nt: TGTGCCAGCAGTTACTCGGGGGATGGAGGTAGCGGGATAACAGATACGCAGTATTTT

j_call: TRBJ1-1
v_call: TRBV6-1
d_call: TRBD1
clone_size: many
cdr3_aa: CASSTLYRGMNTEAFF
cdr3_nt: TGTGCCAGCAGTACCCTTTACAGGGGGATGAACACTGAAGCTTTCTTT

j_call: TRBJ1-6
v_call: TRBV12-3/TRBV12-4
d_call: .
clone_size: few
cdr3_aa: CASSIGQARPLHF
cdr3_nt: TGTGCCAGCAGTATAGGGCAGGCCAGGCCCCTCCACTTT

j_call: TRBJ2-1
v_call: TRBV25-1
d_call: .
clone_size: few
cdr3_aa: CASSEWGIGDEQFF
cdr3_nt: TGTGCCAGCAGTGAATGGGGGATTGGGGATGAGCAGTTCTTC

j_call: TRBJ2-3
v_call: TRBV12-3/TRBV12-4
d_call: TRBD2
clone_size: many
cdr3_aa: CASSLSAGGPPDTQYF
cdr3_nt: TGTGCCAGCAGTTTATCGGCGGGGGGGCCCCCAGATACGCAGTATTTT

j_call: TRBJ2-5
v_call: TRBV6-6
d_call: .
clone_size: few
cdr3_aa: CASSYAQHQETQYF
cdr3_nt: TGTGCCAGCAGTTACGCGCAGCACCAAGAGACCCAGTACTTC

j_call: TRBJ1-2
v_call: TRBV28
d_call: TRBD1
clone_size: many
cdr3_aa: CASIPGDRDNYGYTF
cdr3_nt: TGTGCCAGCATACCTGGGGACAGGGATAACTATGGCTACACCTTC

j_call: TRBJ2-3
v_call: TRBV5-1
d_call: TRBD2
clone_size: many
cdr3_aa: CASSLAAGGWTSDTQYF
cdr3_nt: TGCGCCAGCAGCTTGGCGGCGGGGGGGTGGACCTCAGATACGCAGTATTTT

j_call: TRBJ2-3
v_call: TRBV6-5
d_call: .
clone_size: few
cdr3_aa: CASISSRFSIDTQYF
cdr3_nt: TGTGCCAGCATTTCCTCCCGCTTCTCGATAGATACGCAGTATTTT

j_call: TRBJ1-1
v_call: TRBV6-1
d_call: TRBD1
clone_size: medium-sized
cdr3_aa: CASTTLPGQGGTEAFF
cdr3_nt: TGTGCCAGCACCACACTCCCGGGACAGGGGGGCACTGAAGCTTTCTTT

j_call: TRBJ1-6
v_call: TRBV30
d_call: .
clone_size: many
cdr3_aa: CAWSVGGSYNSPLHF
cdr3_nt: TGTGCCTGGAGTGTGGGAGGCTCCTATAATTCACCCCTCCACTTT

j_call: TRBJ2-7
v_call: TRBV5-5
d_call: TRBD2
clone_size: many
cdr3_aa: CASSLVGGAISEQYF
cdr3_nt: TGTGCCAGCAGCTTGGTCGGGGGGGCCATCAGCGAGCAGTACTTC

j_call: TRBJ2-3
v_call: TRBV18
d_call: TRBD2
clone_size: few
cdr3_aa: CASSQRGGTDTQYF
cdr3_nt: TGTGCCAGCTCCCAGCGGGGGGGCACAGATACGCAGTATTTT

j_call: TRBJ1-1
v_call: TRBV11-2
d_call: TRBD1
clone_size: .
cdr3_aa: CASSSQGATEAFF
cdr3_nt: TGTGCCAGCAGCTCGCAGGGGGCTACTGAAGCTTTCTTT

j_call: TRBJ1-1
v_call: TRBV5-1
d_call: .
clone_size: many
cdr3_aa: CASSLGMNTEAFF
cdr3_nt: TGCGCCAGCAGCCTAGGCATGAACACTGAAGCTTTCTTT

j_call: TRBJ2-1
v_call: TRBV25-1
d_call: .
clone_size: few
cdr3_aa: CASSARGAYNEQFF
cdr3_nt: TGTGCCAGCAGTGCGAGGGGGGCCTACAATGAGCAGTTCTTC

j_call: TRBJ1-6
v_call: TRBV28
d_call: .
clone_size: many
cdr3_aa: CASSLRSSSYNSPLHF
cdr3_nt: TGTGCCAGCAGTTTACGGTCAAGCTCCTATAATTCACCCCTCCACTTT

j_call: TRBJ1-5
v_call: TRBV20-1
d_call: .
clone_size: many
cdr3_aa: CSASPPGRGQPQHF
cdr3_nt: TGCAGTGCTAGCCCTCCGGGGAGGGGTCAGCCCCAGCATTTT

j_call: TRBJ2-3
v_call: TRBV2
d_call: TRBD2
clone_size: .
cdr3_aa: CASSDGLAGADTQYF
cdr3_nt: TGTGCCAGCAGTGACGGGCTAGCGGGAGCAGATACGCAGTATTTT

j_call: TRBJ2-5
v_call: TRBV12-3/TRBV12-4
d_call: TRBD1
clone_size: many
cdr3_aa: CASSGGGQGFFETQYF
cdr3_nt: TGTGCCAGCAGTGGAGGGGGACAGGGATTCTTCGAGACCCAGTACTTC

j_call: TRBJ1-2
v_call: TRBV27
d_call: TRBD1
clone_size: medium-sized
cdr3_aa: CASSLSPLQGAGYTF
cdr3_nt: TGTGCCAGCAGTTTATCACCTCTCCAGGGGGCTGGGTACACCTTC

j_call: TRBJ2-7
v_call: TRBV19
d_call: TRBD2
clone_size: .
cdr3_aa: CASSIDGGLPSGPYEQYF
cdr3_nt: TGTGCCAGTAGTATAGACGGGGGTTTGCCTAGCGGACCCTACGAGCAGTACTTC

j_call: TRBJ2-7
v_call: TRBV5-1
d_call: TRBD1
clone_size: .
cdr3_aa: CASSLEDRGDEQYF
cdr3_nt: TGCGCCAGCAGCCTCGAGGACAGGGGGGACGAGCAGTACTTC